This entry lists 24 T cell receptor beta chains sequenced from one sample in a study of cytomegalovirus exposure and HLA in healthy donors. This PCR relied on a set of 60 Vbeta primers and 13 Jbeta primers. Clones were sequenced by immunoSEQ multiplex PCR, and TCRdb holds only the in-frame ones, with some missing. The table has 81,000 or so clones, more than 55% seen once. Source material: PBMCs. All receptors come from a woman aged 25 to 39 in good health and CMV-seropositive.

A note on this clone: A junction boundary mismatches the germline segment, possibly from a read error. As DNA, the CDR3 is TGTGCCAGCAGCTTGGCACAGATCTATGGCTACCCCTTC. Translated, it gives CASSLAQIYGYPF. The chain is built from TRBV5-6 and TRBJ1-2; D gene ambiguous. CDR1 and CDR2 (germline): SGHDT, YYEEEE. This CDR3 has 13 residues. Based on the CDR3 plus reference TRBV5-6 and TRBJ1-2, the full variable domain is DAGVTQSPTHLIKTRGQQVTLRCSPKSGHDTVSWYQQALGQGPQFIFQYYEEEERQRGNFPDRFSGHQFPNYSSELNVNALLLGDSALYLCASSLAQIYGYPFGSGTRLTVV.

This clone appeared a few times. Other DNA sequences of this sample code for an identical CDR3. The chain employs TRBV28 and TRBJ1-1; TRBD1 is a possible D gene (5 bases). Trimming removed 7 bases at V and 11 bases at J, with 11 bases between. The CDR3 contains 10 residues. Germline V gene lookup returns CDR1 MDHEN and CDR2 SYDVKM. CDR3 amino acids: CASKRGRAFF. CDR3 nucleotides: TGTGCCAGCAAGCGGGGGAGGGCTTTCTTT. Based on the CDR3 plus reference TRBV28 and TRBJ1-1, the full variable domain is DVKVTQSSRYLVKRTGEKVFLECVQDMDHENMFWYRQDPGLGLRLIYFSYDVKMKEKGDIPEGYSVSREKKERFSLILESASTNQTSMYLCASKRGRAFFGQGTRLTVV.

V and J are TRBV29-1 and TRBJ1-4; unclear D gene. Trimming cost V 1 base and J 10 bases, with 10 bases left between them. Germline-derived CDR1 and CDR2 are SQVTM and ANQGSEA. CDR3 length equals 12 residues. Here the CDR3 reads CSVEGLEGKLFF. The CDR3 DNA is TGCAGCGTTGAAGGGTTGGAGGGAAAACTGTTTTTT.

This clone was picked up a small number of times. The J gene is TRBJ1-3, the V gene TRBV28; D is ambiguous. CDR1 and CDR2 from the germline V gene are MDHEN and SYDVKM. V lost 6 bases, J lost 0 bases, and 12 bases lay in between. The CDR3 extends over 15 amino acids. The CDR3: CASSTGLNSGNTIYF. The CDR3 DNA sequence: TGTGCCAGCAGCACCGGACTGAACTCTGGAAACACCATATATTTT.

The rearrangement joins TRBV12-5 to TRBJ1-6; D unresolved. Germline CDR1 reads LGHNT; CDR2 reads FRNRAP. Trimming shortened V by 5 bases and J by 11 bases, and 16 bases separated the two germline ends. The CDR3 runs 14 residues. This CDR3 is CASGNSLGSAPLHF. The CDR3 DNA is TGTGCTAGTGGTAATTCATTGGGGAGCGCACCCCTCCACTTT.

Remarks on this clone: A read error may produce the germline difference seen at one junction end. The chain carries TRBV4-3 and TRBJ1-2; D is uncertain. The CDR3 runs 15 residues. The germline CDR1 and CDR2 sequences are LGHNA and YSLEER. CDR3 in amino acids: CASSQDRSENYGYPF. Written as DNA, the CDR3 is TGCGCCAGCAGCCAAGATCGCTCAGAGAACTATGGCTACCCCTTC.

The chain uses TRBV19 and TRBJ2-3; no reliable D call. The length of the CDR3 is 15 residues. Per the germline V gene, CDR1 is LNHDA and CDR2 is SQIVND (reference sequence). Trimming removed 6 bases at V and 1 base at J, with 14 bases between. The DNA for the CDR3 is TGTGCCAGTAGCCGGTCCCTCGGTGGCACAGATACGCAGTATTTT. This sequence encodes CASSRSLGGTDTQYF.

CDR3 in amino acids: CASSLGTSGRREAFF. CDR3 DNA: TGCGCCAGCAGCTTGGGGACATCCGGACGGCGTGAAGCTTTCTTT. The chain couples TRBV5-1 to TRBJ1-1; possible D gene TRBD1, 5 bases. CDR3 length equals 15 residues. Germline V gene data show CDR1 as SGHRS and CDR2 as YFSETQ. The V end was cut by 0 bases, the J end by 7 bases, with 16 bases between.

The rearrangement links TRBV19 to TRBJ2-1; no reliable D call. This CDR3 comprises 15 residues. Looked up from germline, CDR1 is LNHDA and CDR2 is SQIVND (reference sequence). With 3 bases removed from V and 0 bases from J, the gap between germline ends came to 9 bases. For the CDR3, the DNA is TGTGCCAGTAGTATGGTGCTAAGCTCCTACAATGAGCAGTTCTTC. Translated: CASSMVLSSYNEQFF. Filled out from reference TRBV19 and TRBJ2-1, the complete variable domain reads DGGITQSPKYLFRKEGQNVTLSCEQNLNHDAMYWYRQDPGQGLRLIYYSQIVNDFQKGDIAEGYSVSREKKESFPLTVTSAQKNPTAFYLCASSMVLSSYNEQFFGPGTRLTVL.

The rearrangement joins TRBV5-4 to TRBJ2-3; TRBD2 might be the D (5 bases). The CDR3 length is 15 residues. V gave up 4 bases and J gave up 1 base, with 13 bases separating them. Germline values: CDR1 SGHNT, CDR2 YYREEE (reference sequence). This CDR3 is CASSARSGGTDTQYF. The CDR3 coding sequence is TGTGCCAGCAGCGCCCGCAGCGGCGGCACAGATACGCAGTATTTT.

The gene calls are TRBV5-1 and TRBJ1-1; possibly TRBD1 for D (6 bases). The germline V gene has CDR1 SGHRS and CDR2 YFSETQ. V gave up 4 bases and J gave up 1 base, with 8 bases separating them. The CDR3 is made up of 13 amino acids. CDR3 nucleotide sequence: TGCGCCAGCAGCGAGGACAGGAACACTGAAGCTTTCTTT. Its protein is CASSEDRNTEAFF.

CDR3 nucleotide sequence: TGCGCCAGCAGCTCACAGGACTACGAGCAGTACTTC. This encodes CASSSQDYEQYF. V usage is TRBV5-1 and J usage is TRBJ2-5; possibly TRBD1 for D (5 bases). The end of the DNA aligns better with TRBJ2-7, so the J call may be wrong. The CDR3 extends over 12 amino acids. CDR1 and CDR2 (germline): SGHRS, YFSETQ.

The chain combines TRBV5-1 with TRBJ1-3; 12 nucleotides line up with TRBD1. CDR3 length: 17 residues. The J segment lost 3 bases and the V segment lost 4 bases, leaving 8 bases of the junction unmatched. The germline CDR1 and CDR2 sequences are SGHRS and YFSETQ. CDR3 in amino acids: CASSVTGTGGVGNTIYF. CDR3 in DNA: TGCGCCAGCAGCGTTACCGGGACAGGGGGCGTTGGAAACACCATATATTTT.

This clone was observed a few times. DNA for the CDR3: TGTGCCAGCAGTGGGGACAGTCGACCGAACACTGAAGCTTTCTTT. It encodes CASSGDSRPNTEAFF. The chain combines TRBV6-5 with TRBJ1-1; 7 positions match TRBD1. Germline V gives CDR1 MNHEY, CDR2 SVGAGI. V lost 5 bases to trimming and J lost 1 base; unmatched junction nucleotides: 7. The CDR3 is 15 residues long.

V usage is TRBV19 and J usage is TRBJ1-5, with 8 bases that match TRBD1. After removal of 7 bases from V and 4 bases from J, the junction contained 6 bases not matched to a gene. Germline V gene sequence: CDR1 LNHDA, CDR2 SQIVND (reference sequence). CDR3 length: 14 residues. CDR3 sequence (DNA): TGTGCCAGTACCCCGGACAGGGCTAATCAGCCCCAGCATTTT. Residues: CASTPDRANQPQHF.

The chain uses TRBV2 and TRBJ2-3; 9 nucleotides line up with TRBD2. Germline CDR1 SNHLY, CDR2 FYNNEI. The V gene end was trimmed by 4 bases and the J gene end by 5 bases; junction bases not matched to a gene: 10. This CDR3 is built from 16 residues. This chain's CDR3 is CASSVLGGGAGDTQYF. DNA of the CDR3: TGTGCCAGCAGTGTACTGGGCGGGGGGGCTGGAGATACGCAGTATTTT.

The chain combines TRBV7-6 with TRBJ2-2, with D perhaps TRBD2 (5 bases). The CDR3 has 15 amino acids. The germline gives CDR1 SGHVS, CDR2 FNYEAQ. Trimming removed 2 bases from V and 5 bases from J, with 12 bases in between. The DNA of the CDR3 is TGTGCCAGCAGCTTATCGGGATTGGGGACCGGGGAGCTGTTTTTT. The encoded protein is CASSLSGLGTGELFF.

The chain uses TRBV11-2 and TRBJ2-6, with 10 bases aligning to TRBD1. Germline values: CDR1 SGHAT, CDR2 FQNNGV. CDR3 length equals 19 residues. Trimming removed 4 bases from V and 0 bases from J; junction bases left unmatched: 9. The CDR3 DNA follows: TGTGCCAGCAGCTCGGCACCGGGACAGGGGCCCTCTGGGGCCAACGTCCTGACTTTC. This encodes CASSSAPGQGPSGANVLTF.

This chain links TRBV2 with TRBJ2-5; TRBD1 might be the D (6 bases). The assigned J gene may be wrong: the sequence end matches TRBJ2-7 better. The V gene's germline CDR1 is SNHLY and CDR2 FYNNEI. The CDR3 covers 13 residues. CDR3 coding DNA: TGTGCCAGCAGTGACAGGGGATACTACGAGCAGTACTTC. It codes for CASSDRGYYEQYF.

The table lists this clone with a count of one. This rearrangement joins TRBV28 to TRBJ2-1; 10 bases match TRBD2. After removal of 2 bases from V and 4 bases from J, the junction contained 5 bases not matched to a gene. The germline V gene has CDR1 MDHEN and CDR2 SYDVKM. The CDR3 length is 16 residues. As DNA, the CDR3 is TGTGCCAGCAGTTTAACAGCGGGGGGGCGGTACAATGAGCAGTTCTTC. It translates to CASSLTAGGRYNEQFF.

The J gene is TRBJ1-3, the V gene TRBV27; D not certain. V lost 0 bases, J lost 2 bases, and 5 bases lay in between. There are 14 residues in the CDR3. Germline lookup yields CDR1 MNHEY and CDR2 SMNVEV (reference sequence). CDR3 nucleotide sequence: TGTGCCAGCAGTTTATCGCGGACTGGAAACACCATATATTTT. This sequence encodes CASSLSRTGNTIYF.

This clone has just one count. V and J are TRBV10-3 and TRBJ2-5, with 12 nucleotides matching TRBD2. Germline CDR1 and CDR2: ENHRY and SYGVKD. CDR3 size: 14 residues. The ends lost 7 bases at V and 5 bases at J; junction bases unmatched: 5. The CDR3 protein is CAITSGGGLETQYF. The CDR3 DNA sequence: TGTGCCATCACTAGCGGGGGGGGATTGGAGACCCAGTACTTC.

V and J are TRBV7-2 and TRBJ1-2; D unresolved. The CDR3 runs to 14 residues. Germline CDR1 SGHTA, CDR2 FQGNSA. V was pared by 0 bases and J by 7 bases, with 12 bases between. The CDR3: CASSLAGVVGGYTF. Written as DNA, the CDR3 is TGTGCCAGCAGCTTAGCCGGGGTGGTTGGTGGCTACACCTTC.

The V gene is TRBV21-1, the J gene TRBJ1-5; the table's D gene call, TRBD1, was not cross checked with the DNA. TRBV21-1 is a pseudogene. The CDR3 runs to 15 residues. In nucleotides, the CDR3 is TGTGCCAGCAGCAAATTAACAGGGGAGAATCAGCCCCAGCATTTT. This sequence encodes CASSKLTGENQPQHF.